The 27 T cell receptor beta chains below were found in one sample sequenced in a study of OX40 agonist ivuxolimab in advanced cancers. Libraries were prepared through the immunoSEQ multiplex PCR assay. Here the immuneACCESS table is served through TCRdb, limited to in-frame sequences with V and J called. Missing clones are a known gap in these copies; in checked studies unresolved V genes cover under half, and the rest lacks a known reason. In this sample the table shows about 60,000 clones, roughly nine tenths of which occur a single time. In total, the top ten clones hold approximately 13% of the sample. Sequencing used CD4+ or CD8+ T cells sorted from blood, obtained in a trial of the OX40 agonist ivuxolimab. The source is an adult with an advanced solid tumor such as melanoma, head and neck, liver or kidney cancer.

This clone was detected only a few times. CDR3 protein: CASSQDWWDNTEAFF. CDR3 DNA: TGCGCCAGCAGCCAAGATTGGTGGGATAACACTGAAGCTTTCTTT. V usage is TRBV4-1 and J usage is TRBJ1-1; D is unresolved. CDR1 MGHRA and CDR2 YSYEKL come from the germline V gene. The CDR3 loop spans 15 amino acids. V lost 0 bases and J lost 2, with 10 bases in between.

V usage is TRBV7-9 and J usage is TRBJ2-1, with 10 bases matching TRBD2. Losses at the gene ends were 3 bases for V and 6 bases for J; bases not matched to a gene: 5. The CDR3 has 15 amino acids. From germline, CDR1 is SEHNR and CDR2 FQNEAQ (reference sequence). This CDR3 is CASSFELAGFNEQFF. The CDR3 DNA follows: TGTGCCAGCAGCTTTGAACTAGCGGGGTTCAATGAGCAGTTCTTC.

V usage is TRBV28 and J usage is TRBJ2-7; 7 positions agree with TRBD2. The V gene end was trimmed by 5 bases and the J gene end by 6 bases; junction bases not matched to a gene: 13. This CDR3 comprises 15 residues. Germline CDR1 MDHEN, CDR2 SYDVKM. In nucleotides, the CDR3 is TGTGCCAGCAGTGAACTAGCGCCGCGAGGGAGCGAGCAGTACTTC. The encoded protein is CASSELAPRGSEQYF.

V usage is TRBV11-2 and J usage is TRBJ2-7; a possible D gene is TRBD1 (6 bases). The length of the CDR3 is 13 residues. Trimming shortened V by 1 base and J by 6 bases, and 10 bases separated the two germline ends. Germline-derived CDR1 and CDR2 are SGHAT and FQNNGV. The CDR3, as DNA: TGTGCCAGCAGCTTAGGACTACAGGGCGAGCAGTACTTC. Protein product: CASSLGLQGEQYF.

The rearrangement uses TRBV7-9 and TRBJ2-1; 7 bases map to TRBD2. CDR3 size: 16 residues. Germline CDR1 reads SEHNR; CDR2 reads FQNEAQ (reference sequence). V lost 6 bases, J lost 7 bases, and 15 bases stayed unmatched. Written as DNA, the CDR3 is TGTGCCAGCAGTAAGACGGTGGGGGAGGGGCGAAATGAGCAGTTCTTC. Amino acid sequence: CASSKTVGEGRNEQFF.

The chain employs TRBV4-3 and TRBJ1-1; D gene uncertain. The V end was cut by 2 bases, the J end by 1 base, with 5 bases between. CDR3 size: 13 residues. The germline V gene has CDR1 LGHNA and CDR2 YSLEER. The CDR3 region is CASSQNRNTEAFF. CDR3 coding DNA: TGCGCCAGCAGCCAAAATCGGAACACTGAAGCTTTCTTT.

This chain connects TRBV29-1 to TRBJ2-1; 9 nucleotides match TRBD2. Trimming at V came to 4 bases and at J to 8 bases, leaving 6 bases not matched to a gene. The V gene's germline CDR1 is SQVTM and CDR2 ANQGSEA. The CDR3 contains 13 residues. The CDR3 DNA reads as TGCAGCGTTGGGGGACTAGCTCGTGATGAGCAGTTCTTC. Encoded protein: CSVGGLARDEQFF.

For the CDR3, the DNA is TGTGCCAGCTCACCCAGCGGGAGTTTCCCCGCCGGGGGTGAGCAGTTCTTC. Amino acids: CASSPSGSFPAGGEQFF. The chain employs TRBV18 and TRBJ2-1; TRBD2 aligns across 8 bases. The CDR3 contains 17 residues. The junction had 16 bases not matched to a gene; V was cut back by 3 bases and J by 9 bases. From germline, CDR1 is KGHSH and CDR2 LQKENI.

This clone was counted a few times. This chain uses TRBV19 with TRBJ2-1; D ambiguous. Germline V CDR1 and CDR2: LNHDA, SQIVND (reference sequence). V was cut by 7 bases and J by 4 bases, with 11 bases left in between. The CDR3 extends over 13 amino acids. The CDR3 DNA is TGTGCCAGTATGGAGAGCCATTACAATGAGCAGTTCTTC. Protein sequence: CASMESHYNEQFF.

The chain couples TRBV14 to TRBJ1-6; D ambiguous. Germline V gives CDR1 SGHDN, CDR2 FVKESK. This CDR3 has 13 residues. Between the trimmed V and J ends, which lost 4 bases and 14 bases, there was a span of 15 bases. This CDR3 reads CASSPDPSGTLHF. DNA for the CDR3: TGTGCCAGCAGCCCGGACCCTTCAGGCACCCTCCACTTT.

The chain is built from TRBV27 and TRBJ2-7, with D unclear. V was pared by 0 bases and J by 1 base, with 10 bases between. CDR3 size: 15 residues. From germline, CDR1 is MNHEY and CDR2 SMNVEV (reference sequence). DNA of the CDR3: TGTGCCAGCAGTTTATCGAGGATAGGGTCCTACGAGCAGTACTTC. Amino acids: CASSLSRIGSYEQYF.

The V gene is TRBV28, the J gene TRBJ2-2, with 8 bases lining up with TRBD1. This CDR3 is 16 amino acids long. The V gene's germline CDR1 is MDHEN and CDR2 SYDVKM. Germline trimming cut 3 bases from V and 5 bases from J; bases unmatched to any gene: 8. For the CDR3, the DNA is TGTGCCAGCAGTTTCCCTACGACAGGGGTAACCGGGGAGCTGTTTTTT. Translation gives CASSFPTTGVTGELFF.

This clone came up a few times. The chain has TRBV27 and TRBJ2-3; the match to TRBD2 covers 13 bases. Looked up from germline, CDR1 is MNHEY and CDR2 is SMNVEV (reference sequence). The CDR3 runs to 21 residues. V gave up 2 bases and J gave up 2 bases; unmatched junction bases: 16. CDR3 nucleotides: TGTGCCAGCAGTTTACCCTCAGGGACTAGCGGGAAACCCGACTACACAGATACGCAGTATTTT. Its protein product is CASSLPSGTSGKPDYTDTQYF.

The CDR3 bases are TGTGCCAGCAGGCTAACAGGGACTTCTGGAAACACCATATATTTT. Its protein product is CASRLTGTSGNTIYF. The chain carries TRBV6-5 and TRBJ1-3; D is perhaps TRBD1 (6 bases). Looked up from germline, CDR1 is MNHEY and CDR2 is SVGAGI. The V gene lost 6 bases and the J gene lost 1 base, with 13 bases spanning the gap. The CDR3 spans 15 residues.

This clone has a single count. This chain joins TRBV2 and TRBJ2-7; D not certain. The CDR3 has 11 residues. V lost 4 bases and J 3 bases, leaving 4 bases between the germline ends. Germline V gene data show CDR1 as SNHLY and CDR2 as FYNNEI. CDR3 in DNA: TGTGCCAGCAGTGTAGGCTACGAGCAGTACTTC. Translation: CASSVGYEQYF.

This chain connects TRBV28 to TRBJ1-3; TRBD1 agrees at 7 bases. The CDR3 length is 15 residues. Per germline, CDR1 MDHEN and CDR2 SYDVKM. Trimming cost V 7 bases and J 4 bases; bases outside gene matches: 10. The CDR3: CASNPTGSRGNTIYF. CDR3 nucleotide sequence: TGTGCCAGCAATCCGACAGGGTCTCGAGGAAACACCATATATTTT.

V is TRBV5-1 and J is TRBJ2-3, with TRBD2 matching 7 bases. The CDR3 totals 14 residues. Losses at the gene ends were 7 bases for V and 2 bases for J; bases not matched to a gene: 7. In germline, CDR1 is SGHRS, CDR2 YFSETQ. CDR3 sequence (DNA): TGCGCCAGCCGGGACTACGCTTTCACAGATACGCAGTATTTT. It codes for CASRDYAFTDTQYF.

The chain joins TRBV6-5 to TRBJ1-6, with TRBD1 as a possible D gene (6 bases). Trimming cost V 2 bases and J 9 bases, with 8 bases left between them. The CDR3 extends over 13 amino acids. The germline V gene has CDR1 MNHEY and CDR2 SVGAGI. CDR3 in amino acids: CASSYSRGSPLHF. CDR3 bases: TGTGCCAGCAGTTACAGCAGGGGTTCACCCCTCCACTTT.

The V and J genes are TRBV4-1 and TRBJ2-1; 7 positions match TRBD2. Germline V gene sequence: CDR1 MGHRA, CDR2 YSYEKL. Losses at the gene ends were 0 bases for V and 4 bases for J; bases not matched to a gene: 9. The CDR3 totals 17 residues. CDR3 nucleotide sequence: TGCGCCAGCAGCCAAGACTCCCTCGGGAGGCCTTACAATGAGCAGTTCTTC. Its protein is CASSQDSLGRPYNEQFF.

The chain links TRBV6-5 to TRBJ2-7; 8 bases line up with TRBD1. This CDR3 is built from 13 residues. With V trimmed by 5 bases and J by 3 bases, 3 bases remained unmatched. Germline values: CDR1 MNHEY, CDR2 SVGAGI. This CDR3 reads CASSPGTGYEQYV. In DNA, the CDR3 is TGTGCCAGCAGTCCCGGGACAGGCTACGAGCAGTACGTC.

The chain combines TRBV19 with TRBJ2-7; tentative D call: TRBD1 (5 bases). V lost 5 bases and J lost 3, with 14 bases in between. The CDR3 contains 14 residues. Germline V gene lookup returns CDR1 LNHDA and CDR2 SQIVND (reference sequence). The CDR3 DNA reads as TGTGCCAGTAGTCCCCGACAGCCAAGCTACGAGCAGTACTTC. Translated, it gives CASSPRQPSYEQYF. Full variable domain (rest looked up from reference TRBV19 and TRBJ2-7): DGGITQSPKYLFRKEGQNVTLSCEQNLNHDAMYWYRQDPGQGLRLIYYSQIVNDFQKGDIAEGYSVSREKKESFPLTVTSAQKNPTAFYLCASSPRQPSYEQYFGPGTRLTVT.

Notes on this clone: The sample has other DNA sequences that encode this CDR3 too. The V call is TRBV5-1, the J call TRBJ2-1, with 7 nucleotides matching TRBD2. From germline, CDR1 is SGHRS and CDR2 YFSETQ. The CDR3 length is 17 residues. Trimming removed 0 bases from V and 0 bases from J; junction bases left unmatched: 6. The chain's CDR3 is CASSLEASGSSYNEQFF. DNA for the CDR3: TGCGCCAGCAGCTTGGAGGCTAGCGGATCCTCCTACAATGAGCAGTTCTTC. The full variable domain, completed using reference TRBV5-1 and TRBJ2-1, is KAGVTQTPRYLIKTRGQQVTLSCSPISGHRSVSWYQQTPGQGLQFLFEYFSETQRNKGNFPGRFSGRQFSNSRSEMNVSTLELGDSALYLCASSLEASGSSYNEQFFGPGTRLTVL.

This CDR3 reads CASSLFIREGTGELFF. CDR3 nucleotide sequence: TGTGCCAGCAGTTTATTCATCAGGGAGGGCACCGGGGAGCTGTTTTTT. V and J are TRBV28 and TRBJ2-2; 7 nucleotides align to TRBD2. CDR3 length: 16 amino acids. V dropped 1 base and J dropped 4; count of bases not matched to a gene: 6. Germline assignment: CDR1 MDHEN and CDR2 SYDVKM.

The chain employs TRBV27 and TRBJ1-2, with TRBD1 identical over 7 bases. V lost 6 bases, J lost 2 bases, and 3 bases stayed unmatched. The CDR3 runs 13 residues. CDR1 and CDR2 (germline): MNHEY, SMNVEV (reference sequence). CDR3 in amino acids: CASSPGQNYGYTF. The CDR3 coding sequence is TGTGCCAGCAGCCCGGGACAGAACTATGGCTACACCTTC.

In DNA, the CDR3 is TGTGCCAGCAGCCCCGCCGCGGGTCAGCCCCAGCATTTT. Amino acids: CASSPAAGQPQHF. This rearrangement joins TRBV7-3 to TRBJ1-5; D is unresolved. The CDR3 sequence is 13 residues long. The V gene's germline CDR1 is SGHTA and CDR2 FQGTGA. V dropped 5 bases and J dropped 6 bases, with 11 bases sitting between them.

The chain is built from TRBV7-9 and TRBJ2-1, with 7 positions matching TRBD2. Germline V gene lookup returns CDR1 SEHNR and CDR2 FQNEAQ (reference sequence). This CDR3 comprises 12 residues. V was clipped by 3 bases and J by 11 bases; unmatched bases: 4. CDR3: CASSFLREQQFF. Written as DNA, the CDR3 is TGTGCCAGCAGCTTTCTGCGGGAGCAGCAGTTCTTC.

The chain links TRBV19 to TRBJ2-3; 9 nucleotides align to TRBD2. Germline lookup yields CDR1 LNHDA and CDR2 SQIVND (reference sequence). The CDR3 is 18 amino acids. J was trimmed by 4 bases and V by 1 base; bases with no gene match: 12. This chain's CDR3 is CASSIALAGLRGPDTQYF. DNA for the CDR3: TGTGCCAGTAGTATAGCCCTAGCGGGACTTCGGGGCCCAGATACGCAGTATTTT.